This entry lists 20 T cell receptor beta chains sequenced from one sample in a study of shared clonotypes between healthy human individuals. Repertoires were generated with immunoSEQ multiplex PCR, while TCRdb's copy carries only in-frame clones and drops some. The table includes 1 million to 1.3 million clones, around 78% detected once. Sequences were obtained from memory CD4+ T cells from PBMCs. The subset is: CD45RA-negative fraction. The receptors come from a man between 18 and 29 years old in good health. Some clones in this sample may be carry-over from other donors' samples.

This rearrangement joins TRBV27 to TRBJ1-2; TRBD1 matches 11 bases. Trimming took 2 bases from V and 8 from J; bases not matched to a gene: 13. Germline CDR1 reads MNHEY; CDR2 reads SMNVEV (reference sequence). The CDR3 is 17 residues long. The chain's CDR3 is CASSLRREGTGGIGYTF. The CDR3 region has the DNA TGTGCCAGCAGTTTACGCCGTGAGGGGACAGGGGGAATCGGCTACACCTTC.

In DNA form, the CDR3 reads TGTGCCAGCACCCCCCTCCGGGCCCCCTATGGCTACACCTTC. As protein: CASTPLRAPYGYTF. V usage is TRBV6-5 and J usage is TRBJ1-2; no clear D. CDR1 is MNHEY and CDR2 is SVGAGI in the germline V gene. V dropped 7 bases and J dropped 4 bases, with 16 bases sitting between them. The CDR3 runs to 14 residues.

This clone was detected only a few times. Other nucleotide sequences from this sample produce the same CDR3. This chain links TRBV7-6 with TRBJ1-5; D is ambiguous. Trimming removed 5 bases at V and 7 bases at J, with 12 bases between. Germline V gene sequence: CDR1 SGHVS, CDR2 FNYEAQ. The CDR3 contains 13 residues. CDR3 DNA: TGTGCCAGCAGCCTAGGGTTTGGCCAGCCCCAGCATTTT. Its protein is CASSLGFGQPQHF.

Concerning this clone itself: Additional DNA sequences in this sample encode the identical CDR3. V gene TRBV5-1 combines with J gene TRBJ1-5; D uncertain. The germline V gene encodes CDR1 SGHRS and CDR2 YFSETQ. The V end lost 0 bases, the J end lost 1 base, and 8 bases lay between the germline ends. The CDR3 covers 15 residues. The chain's CDR3 is CASSLEGSSNQPQHF. The CDR3 nucleotides read TGCGCCAGCAGCTTGGAGGGAAGCAGCAATCAGCCCCAGCATTTT. Complete variable domain (other parts from reference TRBV5-1 and TRBJ1-5): KAGVTQTPRYLIKTRGQQVTLSCSPISGHRSVSWYQQTPGQGLQFLFEYFSETQRNKGNFPGRFSGRQFSNSRSEMNVSTLELGDSALYLCASSLEGSSNQPQHFGDGTRLSIL.

Remarks on this clone: The sample holds other DNA sequences that translate to the same CDR3. The chain combines TRBV19 with TRBJ1-4; perhaps TRBD1 as D (5 bases). Germline loops: CDR1 LNHDA, CDR2 SQIVND (reference sequence). Trimming took off 2 bases at V and 6 bases at J, with 10 bases between the two ends. This CDR3 comprises 14 residues. As DNA, the CDR3 is TGTGCCAGTAGTATATCGGGGACGGATGAAAAACTGTTTTTT. Protein: CASSISGTDEKLFF.

Regarding this clone: Other DNA sequences of this sample code for an identical CDR3. This sequence joins TRBV15 and TRBJ2-7, with TRBD1 matching over 9 bases. The length of the CDR3 is 15 residues. The V gene's germline CDR1 is LNHNV and CDR2 YYDKDF (reference sequence). V shed 0 bases, J shed 3 bases, and the junction held 3 bases outside the gene matches. The DNA for the CDR3 is TGTGCCACCAGCAGAGAACAGGGGGCAGGCTACGAGCAGTACTTC. This sequence encodes CATSREQGAGYEQYF.

Turning to this clone: The identical CDR3 is also encoded by other nucleotide sequences in the sample. The chain couples TRBV5-1 to TRBJ2-5; 14 nucleotides line up with TRBD2. Germline V gene sequence: CDR1 SGHRS, CDR2 YFSETQ. The CDR3 sequence is 15 residues long. The V gene end was trimmed by 4 bases and the J gene end by 3 bases; junction bases not matched to a gene: 2. CDR3 residues: CASSRGLAGEETQYF. The CDR3 DNA is TGCGCCAGCAGCCGGGGACTAGCGGGAGAAGAGACCCAGTACTTC.

A note on this clone: The conserved final phenylalanine or tryptophan is absent from the CDR3, which likely points to a read error. No DNA is shown, since the ends of the CDR3 on it are uncertain; the CDR3 is the one TCRdb lists. The rearrangement links TRBV29-1 to TRBJ1-2; the D call of TRBD1 is as the table states it, not checked on the DNA. The germline CDR1 and CDR2 sequences are SQVTM and ANQGSEA. The CDR3 has 10 amino acids, counting both end residues. CDR3 loop: CSVGTGGPGY.

This chain uses TRBV10-3 with TRBJ1-5; TRBD1 is a possible D gene (5 bases). Trimming cost V 10 bases and J 1 base, with 14 bases left between them. CDR1 ENHRY and CDR2 SYGVKD come from the germline V gene. The CDR3 runs to 14 residues. CDR3 DNA: TGTGCCACGGGCAGGGAGGGGAGCAATCAGCCCCAGCATTTT. Its translation: CATGREGSNQPQHF.

This clone was counted a few times. The chain links TRBV5-1 to TRBJ2-7; 9 nucleotides agree with TRBD1. Trimming took 1 base from V and 7 from J; bases not matched to a gene: 3. Germline V lookup: CDR1 SGHRS, CDR2 YFSETQ. This CDR3 comprises 13 residues. In DNA, the CDR3 is TGCGCCAGCAGCTTGACAGGGGGCTGGGAGCAGTACTTC. This encodes CASSLTGGWEQYF.

The chain recombines TRBV5-6 with TRBJ1-4, with no clear D. Trimming removed 4 bases from V and 7 bases from J, with 11 bases in between. Germline CDR1 and CDR2: SGHDT and YYEEEE. The CDR3 is 13 amino acids. The CDR3 region is CASSLRITEKLFF. As DNA, the CDR3 is TGTGCCAGCAGCCTCCGGATCACTGAAAAACTGTTTTTT.

This chain connects TRBV30 to TRBJ1-4, with 7 bases that match TRBD1. Trimming cost V 1 base and J 10 bases; bases outside gene matches: 9. CDR3 length: 14 residues. Per the germline V gene, CDR1 is GTSNPN and CDR2 is SVGIG (reference sequence). The CDR3 loop is CAWSGGGGVVKLFF. The CDR3 coding sequence is TGTGCCTGGAGTGGAGGGGGCGGCGTGGTAAAACTGTTTTTT.

The chain combines TRBV12-5 with TRBJ2-4, with D perhaps matching TRBD1 (5 bases). There are 16 residues in the CDR3. Looked up from germline, CDR1 is LGHNT and CDR2 is FRNRAP. Trimming stripped 5 bases from V and 0 bases from J, with 14 bases between. The CDR3 region is CASGTDTKLAKNIQYF. Written as DNA, the CDR3 is TGTGCTAGTGGTACGGACACAAAATTAGCCAAAAACATTCAGTACTTC.

This chain uses TRBV7-9 with TRBJ2-7, with D uncertain. Germline values: CDR1 SEHNR, CDR2 FQNEAQ (reference sequence). V gave up 6 bases and J gave up 2 bases, with 11 bases separating them. There are 13 residues in the CDR3. CDR3 sequence reads: CASSTDGPYEQYF. Written as DNA, the CDR3 is TGTGCCAGCAGTACAGACGGCCCCTACGAGCAGTACTTC.

The chain is built from TRBV19 and TRBJ1-2; D is unclear. CDR3 size: 14 residues. Trimming removed 1 base from V and 7 bases from J, with 13 bases in between. Germline V gene lookup returns CDR1 LNHDA and CDR2 SQIVND (reference sequence). CDR3 DNA: TGTGCCAGTAGTATAGGGGAAATTCCGCGTGGCTACACCTTC. As protein: CASSIGEIPRGYTF.

The genes are TRBV27 and TRBJ1-3; D unclear. V was pared by 6 bases and J by 4 bases, with 4 bases between. CDR1 and CDR2 from the germline V gene are MNHEY and SMNVEV (reference sequence). The CDR3 sequence is 11 residues long. CDR3 in amino acids: CASRLGNTIYF. The CDR3, as DNA: TGTGCCAGCAGATTAGGAAACACCATATATTTT.

This clone was found once. This likely stems from a read error, as it lies one base from a far larger clone. In the same sample, other DNA sequences code for this CDR3. The V call is TRBV6-5, the J call TRBJ2-3; TRBD2 matches 11 bases. V was pared by 8 bases and J by 6 bases, with 10 bases of the junction left unmatched. This CDR3 has 15 amino acids. Germline CDR1 MNHEY, CDR2 SVGAGI. The CDR3, as DNA: TGTGCCAGCGGGGGGGCTAGCGGGAGGACGGATACGCAGTATTTT. It translates to CASGGASGRTDTQYF.

The chain joins TRBV19 to TRBJ1-4; 10 nucleotides match TRBD1. This CDR3 has 16 residues. J lost 6 bases, V lost 4 bases, and 8 bases had no gene match. The germline gives CDR1 LNHDA, CDR2 SQIVND (reference sequence). The chain's CDR3 is CASSKLSGTGDEKLFF. The CDR3 DNA sequence: TGTGCCAGTAGTAAACTTTCCGGGACAGGGGATGAAAAACTGTTTTTT.

This chain links TRBV29-1 with TRBJ1-5; D is undetermined. Germline CDR1 is SQVTM and CDR2 is ANQGSEA. Trimming took 5 bases from V and 0 from J, leaving 8 bases between them. The CDR3 is 13 amino acids. The CDR3 protein is CSVKTDSNQPQHF. The CDR3 DNA reads as TGCAGCGTTAAAACAGATAGCAATCAGCCCCAGCATTTT.

The chain employs TRBV18 and TRBJ2-7; 12 bases line up with TRBD2. Looked up from germline, CDR1 is KGHSH and CDR2 is LQKENI. CDR3 length equals 19 residues. The V gene end was trimmed by 4 bases and the J gene end by 2 bases; junction bases not matched to a gene: 15. The CDR3 is CASSHRTGAGTSGPYEQYF. CDR3 DNA: TGTGCCAGCTCACACCGGACAGGGGCGGGGACTAGCGGGCCCTACGAGCAGTACTTC.